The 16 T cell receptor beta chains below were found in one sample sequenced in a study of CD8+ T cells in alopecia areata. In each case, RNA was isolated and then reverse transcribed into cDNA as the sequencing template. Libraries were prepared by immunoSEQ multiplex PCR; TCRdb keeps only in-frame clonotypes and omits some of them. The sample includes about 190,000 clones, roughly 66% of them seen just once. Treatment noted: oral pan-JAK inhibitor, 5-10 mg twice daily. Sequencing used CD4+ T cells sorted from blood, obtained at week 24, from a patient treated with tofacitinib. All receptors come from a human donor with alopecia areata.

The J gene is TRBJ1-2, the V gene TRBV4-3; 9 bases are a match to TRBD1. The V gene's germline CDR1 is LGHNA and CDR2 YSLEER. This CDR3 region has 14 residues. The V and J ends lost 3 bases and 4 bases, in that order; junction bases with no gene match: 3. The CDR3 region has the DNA TGCGCCAGCAGCCAGGGACAGGGAGGCTATGGCTACACCTTC. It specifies CASSQGQGGYGYTF.

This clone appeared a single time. In DNA form, the CDR3 reads TGTGCCAGCAGCTTGAGGGGGGAGACCCAGTACTTC. It specifies CASSLRGETQYF. This chain connects TRBV5-6 to TRBJ2-5, with D tentatively TRBD1 (6 bases). Germline CDR1 and CDR2: SGHDT and YYEEEE. Trimming cost V 1 base and J 5 bases, with 6 bases left between them. The CDR3 has 12 amino acids.

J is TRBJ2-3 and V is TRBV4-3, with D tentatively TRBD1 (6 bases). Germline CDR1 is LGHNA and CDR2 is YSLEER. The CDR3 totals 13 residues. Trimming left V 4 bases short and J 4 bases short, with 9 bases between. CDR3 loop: CASSPRQADTQYF. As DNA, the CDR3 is TGCGCCAGCAGCCCCAGACAGGCAGATACGCAGTATTTT.

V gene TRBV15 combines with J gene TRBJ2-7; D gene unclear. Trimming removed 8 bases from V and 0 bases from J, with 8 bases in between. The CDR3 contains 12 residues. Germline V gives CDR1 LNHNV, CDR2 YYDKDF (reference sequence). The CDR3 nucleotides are TGTGCCACCGGAAAGGGCTCCTACGAGCAGTACTTC. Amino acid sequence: CATGKGSYEQYF.

The CDR3 nucleotides read TGTGCCAGCACCACTATCGGCGGGGGCAAAGAGACCCAGTACTTC. It yields the protein CASTTIGGGKETQYF. The chain employs TRBV18 and TRBJ2-5; tentative D call: TRBD2 (7 bases). The CDR3 runs 15 residues. V was pared by 8 bases and J by 3 bases, with 19 bases between. Germline values: CDR1 KGHSH, CDR2 LQKENI.

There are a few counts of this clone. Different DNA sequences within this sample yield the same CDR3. The chain's CDR3 is CASSLGTGNQPQHF. In nucleotides, the CDR3 is TGTGCCAGCAGCTTAGGGACAGGTAATCAGCCCCAGCATTTT. The rearrangement links TRBV7-9 to TRBJ1-5, with TRBD1 matching over 7 bases. J gave up 4 bases and V 1 base, and 1 base lay outside the gene matches. The length of the CDR3 is 14 residues. Germline V CDR1 and CDR2: SEHNR, FQNEAQ (reference sequence).

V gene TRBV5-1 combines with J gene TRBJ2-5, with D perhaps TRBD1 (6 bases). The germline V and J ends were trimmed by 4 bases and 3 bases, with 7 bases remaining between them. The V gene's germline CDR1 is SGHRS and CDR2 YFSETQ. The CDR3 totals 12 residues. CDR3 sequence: CASSEGEETQYF. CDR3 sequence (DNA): TGCGCCAGCAGCGAGGGGGAAGAGACCCAGTACTTC.

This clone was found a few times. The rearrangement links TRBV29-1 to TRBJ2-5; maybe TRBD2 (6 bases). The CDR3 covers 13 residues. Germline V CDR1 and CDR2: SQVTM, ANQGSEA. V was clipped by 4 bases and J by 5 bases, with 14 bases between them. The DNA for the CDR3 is TGCAGCGTTGGGCTGACTAGTGGTGAGACCCAGTACTTC. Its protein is CSVGLTSGETQYF.

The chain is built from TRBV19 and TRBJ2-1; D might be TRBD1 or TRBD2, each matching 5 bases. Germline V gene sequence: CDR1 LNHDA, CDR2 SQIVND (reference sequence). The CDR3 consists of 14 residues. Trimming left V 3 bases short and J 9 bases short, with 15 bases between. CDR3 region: CASSMGTIGTEQFF. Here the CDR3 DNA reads TGTGCCAGTAGTATGGGGACCATTGGGACTGAGCAGTTCTTC.

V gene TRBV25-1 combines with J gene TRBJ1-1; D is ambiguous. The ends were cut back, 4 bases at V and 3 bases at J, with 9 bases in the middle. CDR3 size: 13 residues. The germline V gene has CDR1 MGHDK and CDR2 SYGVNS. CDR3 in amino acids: CASSGLRDTEAFF. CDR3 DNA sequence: TGTGCCAGCAGTGGGTTACGGGACACTGAAGCTTTCTTT.

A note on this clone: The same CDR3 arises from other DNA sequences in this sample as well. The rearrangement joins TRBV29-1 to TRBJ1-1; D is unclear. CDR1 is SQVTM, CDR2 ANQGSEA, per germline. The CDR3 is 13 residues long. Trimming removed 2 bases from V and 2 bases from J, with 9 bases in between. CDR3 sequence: CSVERQLNTEAFF. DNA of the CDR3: TGCAGCGTTGAACGGCAGCTTAACACTGAAGCTTTCTTT. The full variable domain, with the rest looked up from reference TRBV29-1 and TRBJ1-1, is SAVISQKPSRDICQRGTSLTIQCQVDSQVTMMFWYRQQPGQSLTLIATANQGSEATYESGFVIDKFPISRPNLTFSTLTVSNMSPEDSSIYLCSVERQLNTEAFFGQGTRLTVV.

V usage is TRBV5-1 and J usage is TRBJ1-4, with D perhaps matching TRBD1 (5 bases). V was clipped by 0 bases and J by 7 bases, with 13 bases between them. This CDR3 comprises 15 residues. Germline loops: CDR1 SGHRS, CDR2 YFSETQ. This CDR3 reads CASSLGSGAGEKLFF. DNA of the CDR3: TGCGCCAGCAGCTTGGGCTCTGGGGCGGGTGAAAAACTGTTTTTT. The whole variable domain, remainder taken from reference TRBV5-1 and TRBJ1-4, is KAGVTQTPRYLIKTRGQQVTLSCSPISGHRSVSWYQQTPGQGLQFLFEYFSETQRNKGNFPGRFSGRQFSNSRSEMNVSTLELGDSALYLCASSLGSGAGEKLFFGSGTQLSVL.

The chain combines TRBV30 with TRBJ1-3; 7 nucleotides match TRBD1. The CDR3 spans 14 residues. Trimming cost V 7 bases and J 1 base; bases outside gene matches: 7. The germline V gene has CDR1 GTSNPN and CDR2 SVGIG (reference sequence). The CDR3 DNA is TGTGCCTTATTACAGGGGAAATCTGGAAACACCATATATTTT. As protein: CALLQGKSGNTIYF.

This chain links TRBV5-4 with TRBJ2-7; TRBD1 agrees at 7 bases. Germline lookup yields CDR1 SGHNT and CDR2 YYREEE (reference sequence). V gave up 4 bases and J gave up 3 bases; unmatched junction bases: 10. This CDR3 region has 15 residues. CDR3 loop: CASSPGRDSYYEQYF. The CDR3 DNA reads TGTGCCAGCAGCCCGGGCCGGGACAGCTACTACGAGCAGTACTTC.

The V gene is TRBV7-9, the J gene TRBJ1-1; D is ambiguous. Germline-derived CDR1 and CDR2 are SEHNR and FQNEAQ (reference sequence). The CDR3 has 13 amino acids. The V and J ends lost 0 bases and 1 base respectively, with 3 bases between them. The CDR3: CASSLAGNTEAFF. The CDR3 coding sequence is TGTGCCAGCAGCTTAGCTGGGAACACTGAAGCTTTCTTT.

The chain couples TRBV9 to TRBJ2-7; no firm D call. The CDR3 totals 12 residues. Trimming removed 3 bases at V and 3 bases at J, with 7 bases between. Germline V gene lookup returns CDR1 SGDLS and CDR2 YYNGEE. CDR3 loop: CASSAHSYEQYF. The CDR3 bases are TGTGCCAGCAGCGCTCACAGCTACGAGCAGTACTTC.